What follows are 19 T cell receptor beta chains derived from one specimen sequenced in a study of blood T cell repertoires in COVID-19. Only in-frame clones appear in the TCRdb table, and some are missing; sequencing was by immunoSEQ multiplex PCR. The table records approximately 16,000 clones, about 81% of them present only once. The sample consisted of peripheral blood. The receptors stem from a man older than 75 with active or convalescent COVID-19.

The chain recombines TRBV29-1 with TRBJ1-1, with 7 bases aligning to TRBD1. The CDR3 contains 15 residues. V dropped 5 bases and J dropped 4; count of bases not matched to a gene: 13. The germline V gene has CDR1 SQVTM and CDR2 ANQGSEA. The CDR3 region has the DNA TGCAGCGTTCTGACAGGGTCCACGGTTGGCACTGAAGCTTTCTTT. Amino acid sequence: CSVLTGSTVGTEAFF.

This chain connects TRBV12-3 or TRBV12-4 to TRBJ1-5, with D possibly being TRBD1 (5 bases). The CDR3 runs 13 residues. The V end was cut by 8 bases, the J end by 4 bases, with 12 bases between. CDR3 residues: CASGEGLNQPQHF. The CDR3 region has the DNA TGTGCCAGCGGGGAGGGGCTAAATCAGCCCCAGCATTTT.

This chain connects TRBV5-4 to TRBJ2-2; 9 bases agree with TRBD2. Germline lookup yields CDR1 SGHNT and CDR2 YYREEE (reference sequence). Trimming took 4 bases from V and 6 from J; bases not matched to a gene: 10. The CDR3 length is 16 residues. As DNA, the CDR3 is TGTGCCAGCAGCCAACCTCGCGGGGGGGTTGCCGGGGAGCTGTTTTTT. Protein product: CASSQPRGGVAGELFF.

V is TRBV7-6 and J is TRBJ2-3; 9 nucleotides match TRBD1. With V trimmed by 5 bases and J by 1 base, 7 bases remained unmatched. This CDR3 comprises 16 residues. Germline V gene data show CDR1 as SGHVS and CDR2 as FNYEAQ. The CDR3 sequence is CASSAPQGAGTDTQYF. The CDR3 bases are TGTGCCAGCAGCGCACCACAGGGGGCGGGCACAGATACGCAGTATTTT.

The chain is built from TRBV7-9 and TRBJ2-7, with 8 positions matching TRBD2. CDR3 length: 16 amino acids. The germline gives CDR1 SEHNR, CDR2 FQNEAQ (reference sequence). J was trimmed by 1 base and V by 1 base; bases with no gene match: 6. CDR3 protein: CASSLDAGGRSYEQYF. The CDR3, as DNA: TGTGCCAGCAGCTTAGATGCGGGGGGCCGATCCTACGAGCAGTACTTC.

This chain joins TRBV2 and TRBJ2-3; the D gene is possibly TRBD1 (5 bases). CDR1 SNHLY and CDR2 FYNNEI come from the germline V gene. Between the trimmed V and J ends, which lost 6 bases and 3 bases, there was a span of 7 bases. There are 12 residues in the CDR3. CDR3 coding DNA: TGTGCCAGCAGACAGGAAACAGATACGCAGTATTTT. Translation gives CASRQETDTQYF. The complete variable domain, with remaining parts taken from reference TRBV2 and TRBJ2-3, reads EPEVTQTPSHQVTQMGQEVILRCVPISNHLYFYWYRQILGQKVEFLVSFYNNEISEKSEIFDDQFSVERPDGSNFTLKIRSTKLEDSAMYFCASRQETDTQYFGPGTRLTVL.

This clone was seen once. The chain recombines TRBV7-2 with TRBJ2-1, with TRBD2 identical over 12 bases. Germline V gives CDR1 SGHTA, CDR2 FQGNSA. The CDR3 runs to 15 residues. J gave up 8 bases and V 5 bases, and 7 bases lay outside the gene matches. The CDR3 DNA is TGTGCCAGCAGCCCTAGCGGGGGGGCTTTAGATGAGCAGTTCTTC. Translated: CASSPSGGALDEQFF.

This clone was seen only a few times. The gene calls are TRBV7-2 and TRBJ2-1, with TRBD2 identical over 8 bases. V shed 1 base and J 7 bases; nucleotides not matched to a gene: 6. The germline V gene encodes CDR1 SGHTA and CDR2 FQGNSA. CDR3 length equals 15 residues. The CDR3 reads CASSLEAGARNEQFF. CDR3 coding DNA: TGTGCCAGCAGCTTAGAAGCGGGGGCCCGGAATGAGCAGTTCTTC.

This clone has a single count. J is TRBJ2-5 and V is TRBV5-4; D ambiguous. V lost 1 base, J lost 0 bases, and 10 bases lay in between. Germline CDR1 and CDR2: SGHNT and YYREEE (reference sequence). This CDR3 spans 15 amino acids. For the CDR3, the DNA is TGTGCCAGCAGCTTGAATAACGGGTACCAAGAGACCCAGTACTTC. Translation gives CASSLNNGYQETQYF.

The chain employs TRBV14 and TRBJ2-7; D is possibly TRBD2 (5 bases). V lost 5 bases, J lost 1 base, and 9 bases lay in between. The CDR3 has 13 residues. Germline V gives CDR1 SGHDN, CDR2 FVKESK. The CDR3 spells CASSDYSSYEQYF. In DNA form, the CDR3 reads TGTGCCAGCAGCGACTACTCTTCCTACGAGCAGTACTTC.

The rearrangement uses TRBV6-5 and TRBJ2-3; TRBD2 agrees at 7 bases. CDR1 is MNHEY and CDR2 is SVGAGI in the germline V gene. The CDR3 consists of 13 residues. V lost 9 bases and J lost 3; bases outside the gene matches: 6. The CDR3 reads CASRGDMTDTQYF. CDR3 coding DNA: TGTGCCAGTCGGGGGGATATGACAGATACGCAGTATTTT.

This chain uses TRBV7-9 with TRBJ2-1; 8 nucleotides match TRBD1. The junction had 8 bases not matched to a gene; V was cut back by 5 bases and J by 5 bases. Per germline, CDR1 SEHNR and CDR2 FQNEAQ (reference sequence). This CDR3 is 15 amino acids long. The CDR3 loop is CASSHDRGGHNEQFF. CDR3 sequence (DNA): TGTGCCAGCAGCCACGACAGGGGAGGTCACAATGAGCAGTTCTTC.

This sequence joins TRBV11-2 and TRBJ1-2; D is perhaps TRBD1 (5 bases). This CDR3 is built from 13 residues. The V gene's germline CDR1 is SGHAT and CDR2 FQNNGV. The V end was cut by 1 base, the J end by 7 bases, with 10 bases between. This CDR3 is CASSLVGASGYTF. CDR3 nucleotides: TGTGCCAGCAGCTTAGTTGGGGCGTCTGGCTACACCTTC.

Here the CDR3 reads CASSVEHNTDTQYF. The CDR3 nucleotides are TGTGCCAGCAGCGTAGAACATAACACAGATACGCAGTATTTT. The chain combines TRBV9 with TRBJ2-3; D is unclear. The V and J ends lost 0 bases and 2 bases respectively, with 7 bases between them. Germline V lookup: CDR1 SGDLS, CDR2 YYNGEE. There are 14 residues in the CDR3.

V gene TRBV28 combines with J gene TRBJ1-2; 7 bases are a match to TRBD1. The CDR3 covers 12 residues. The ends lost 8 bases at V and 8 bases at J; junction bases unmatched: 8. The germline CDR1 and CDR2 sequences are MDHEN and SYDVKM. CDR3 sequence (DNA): TGTGCCAGCGGGGACAGAACCTTAGGCTACACCTTC. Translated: CASGDRTLGYTF.

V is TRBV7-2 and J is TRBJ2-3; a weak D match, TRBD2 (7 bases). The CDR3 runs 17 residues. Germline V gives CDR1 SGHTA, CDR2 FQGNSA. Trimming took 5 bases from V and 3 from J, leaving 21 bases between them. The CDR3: CASSLKGGAELTDTQYF. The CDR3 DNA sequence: TGTGCCAGCAGCCTAAAAGGGGGGGCGGAGCTTACAGATACGCAGTATTTT.

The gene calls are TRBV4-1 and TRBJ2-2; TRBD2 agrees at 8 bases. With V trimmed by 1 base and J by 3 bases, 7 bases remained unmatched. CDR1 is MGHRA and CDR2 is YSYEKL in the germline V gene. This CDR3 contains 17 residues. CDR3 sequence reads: CASSQGSGGDYTGELFF. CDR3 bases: TGCGCCAGCAGCCAAGGCTCGGGGGGGGACTACACCGGGGAGCTGTTTTTT.

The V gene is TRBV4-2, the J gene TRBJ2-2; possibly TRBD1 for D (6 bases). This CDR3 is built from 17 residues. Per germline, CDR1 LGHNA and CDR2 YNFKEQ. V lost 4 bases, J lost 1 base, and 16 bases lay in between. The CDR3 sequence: CASSPRATGMNTGELFF. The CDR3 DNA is TGTGCCAGCAGCCCGAGGGCGACAGGAATGAACACCGGGGAGCTGTTTTTT.

The CDR3 loop reads CSERQPGPGYTF. In DNA form, the CDR3 reads TGCAGCGAGCGACAGCCTGGTCCTGGCTACACCTTC. J is TRBJ1-2 and V is TRBV29-1; tentatively, D is TRBD1 (5 bases). Trimming removed 7 bases from V and 7 bases from J, with 16 bases in between. The CDR3 extends over 12 amino acids. Germline CDR1 and CDR2: SQVTM and ANQGSEA.